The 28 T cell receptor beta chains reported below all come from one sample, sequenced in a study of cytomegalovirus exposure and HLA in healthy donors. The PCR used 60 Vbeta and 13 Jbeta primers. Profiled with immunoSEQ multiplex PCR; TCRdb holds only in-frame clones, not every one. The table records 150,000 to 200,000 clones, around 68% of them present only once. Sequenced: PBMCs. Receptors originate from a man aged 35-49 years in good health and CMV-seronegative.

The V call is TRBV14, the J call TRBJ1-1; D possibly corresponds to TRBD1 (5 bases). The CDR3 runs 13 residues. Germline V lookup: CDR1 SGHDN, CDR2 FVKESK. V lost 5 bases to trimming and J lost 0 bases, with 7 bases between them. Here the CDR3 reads CASSRQLNTEAFF. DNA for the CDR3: TGTGCCAGCAGCAGACAGTTGAACACTGAAGCTTTCTTT.

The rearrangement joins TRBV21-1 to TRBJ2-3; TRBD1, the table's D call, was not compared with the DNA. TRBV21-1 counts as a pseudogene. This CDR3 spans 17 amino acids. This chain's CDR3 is CASSKEAGTGAGDTQYF. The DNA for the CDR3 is TGTGCCAGCAGCAAAGAGGCAGGGACAGGGGCCGGAGATACGCAGTATTTT.

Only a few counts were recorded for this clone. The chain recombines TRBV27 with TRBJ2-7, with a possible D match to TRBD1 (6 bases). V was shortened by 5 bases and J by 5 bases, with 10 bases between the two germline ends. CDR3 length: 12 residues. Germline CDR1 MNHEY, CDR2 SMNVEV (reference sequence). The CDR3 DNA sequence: TGTGCCAGCAGTAAGACAGGACACGAGCAGTACTTC. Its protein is CASSKTGHEQYF.

The CDR3 protein is CASSFAVQETQYF. In nucleotides, the CDR3 is TGTGCCAGCAGCTTTGCAGTCCAAGAGACCCAGTACTTC. The chain recombines TRBV5-6 with TRBJ2-5; no definite D call. Deletions cut 2 bases from V and 1 base from J, with 6 bases between. This CDR3 spans 13 amino acids. Germline loops: CDR1 SGHDT, CDR2 YYEEEE.

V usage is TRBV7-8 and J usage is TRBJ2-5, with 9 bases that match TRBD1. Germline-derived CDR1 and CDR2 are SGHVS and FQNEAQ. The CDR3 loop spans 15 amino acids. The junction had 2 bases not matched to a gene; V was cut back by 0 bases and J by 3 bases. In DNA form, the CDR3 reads TGTGCCAGCAGCTTAGCGCGGGACAGGGAAGAGACCCAGTACTTC. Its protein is CASSLARDREETQYF.

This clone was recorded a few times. The CDR3, as DNA: TGTGCCAGCAGCGGCCGTTTCGCCGGGGAGCTGTTTTTT. Protein: CASSGRFAGELFF. The gene calls are TRBV5-6 and TRBJ2-2; D not certain. Germline V gene sequence: CDR1 SGHDT, CDR2 YYEEEE. The CDR3 is 13 residues long. The V gene lost 4 bases and the J gene lost 6 bases, with 10 bases spanning the gap. Full variable domain (rest looked up from reference TRBV5-6 and TRBJ2-2): DAGVTQSPTHLIKTRGQQVTLRCSPKSGHDTVSWYQQALGQGPQFIFQYYEEEERQRGNFPDRFSGHQFPNYSSELNVNALLLGDSALYLCASSGRFAGELFFGEGSRLTVL.

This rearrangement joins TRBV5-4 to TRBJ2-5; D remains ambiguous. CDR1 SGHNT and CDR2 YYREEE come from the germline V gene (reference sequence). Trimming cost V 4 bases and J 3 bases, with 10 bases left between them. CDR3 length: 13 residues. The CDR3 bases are TGTGCCAGCAGCACGACAACAAAAGAGACCCAGTACTTC. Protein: CASSTTTKETQYF. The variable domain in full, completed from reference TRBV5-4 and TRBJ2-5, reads ETGVTQSPTHLIKTRGQQVTLRCSSQSGHNTVSWYQQALGQGPQFIFQYYREEENGRGNFPPRFSGLQFPNYSSELNVNALELDDSALYLCASSTTTKETQYFGPGTRLLVL.

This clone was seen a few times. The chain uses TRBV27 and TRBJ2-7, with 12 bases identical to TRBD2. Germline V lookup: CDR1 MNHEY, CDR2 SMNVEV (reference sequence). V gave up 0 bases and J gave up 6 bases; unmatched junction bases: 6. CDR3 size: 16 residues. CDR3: CASSLSSGLAGSEQYF. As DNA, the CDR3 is TGTGCCAGCAGTTTATCCTCCGGACTAGCGGGATCCGAGCAGTACTTC.

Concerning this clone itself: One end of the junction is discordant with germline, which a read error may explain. Here the CDR3 DNA reads TGTGCCAACAGTCACGCGCTCGGCTACGAGCAGTACTTC. Residues: CANSHALGYEQYF. The chain has TRBV27 and TRBJ2-7, with D unclear. Germline V gene sequence: CDR1 MNHEY, CDR2 SMNVEV (reference sequence). The CDR3 consists of 13 residues.

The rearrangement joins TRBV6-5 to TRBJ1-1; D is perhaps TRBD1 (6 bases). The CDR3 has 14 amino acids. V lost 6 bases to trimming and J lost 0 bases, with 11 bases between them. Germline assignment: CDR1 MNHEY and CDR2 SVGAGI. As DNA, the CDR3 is TGTGCCAGCAGGTTGGACAGTTTGAACACTGAAGCTTTCTTT. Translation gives CASRLDSLNTEAFF.

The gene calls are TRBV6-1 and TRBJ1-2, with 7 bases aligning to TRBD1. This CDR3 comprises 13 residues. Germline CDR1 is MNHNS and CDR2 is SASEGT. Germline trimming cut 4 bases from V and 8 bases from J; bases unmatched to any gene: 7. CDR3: CASSGRQGGGYTF. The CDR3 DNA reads TGTGCCAGCAGTGGAAGACAGGGTGGCGGCTACACCTTC.

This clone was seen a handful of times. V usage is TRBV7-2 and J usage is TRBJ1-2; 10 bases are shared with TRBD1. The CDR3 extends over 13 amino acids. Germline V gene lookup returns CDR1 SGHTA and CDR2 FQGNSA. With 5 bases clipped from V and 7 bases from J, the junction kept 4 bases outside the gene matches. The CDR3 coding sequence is TGTGCCAGCAGCCCCGGACAGGGGGGTGGCTACACCTTC. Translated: CASSPGQGGGYTF.

CDR3 nucleotides: TGTGCCAGCAGTTACAAGGGGAACTCCTATAATTCACCCCTCCACTTT. Translated: CASSYKGNSYNSPLHF. The chain has TRBV27 and TRBJ1-6, with D possibly TRBD1 on 5 matching bases. The germline V and J ends were trimmed by 4 bases and 0 bases, with 10 bases remaining between them. The germline gives CDR1 MNHEY, CDR2 SMNVEV (reference sequence). The CDR3 totals 16 residues.

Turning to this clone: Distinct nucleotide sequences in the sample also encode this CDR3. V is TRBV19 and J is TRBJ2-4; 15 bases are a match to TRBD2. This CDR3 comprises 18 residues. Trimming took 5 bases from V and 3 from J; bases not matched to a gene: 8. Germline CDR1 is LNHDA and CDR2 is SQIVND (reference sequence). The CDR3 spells CASSVGTSGRPSKNIQYF. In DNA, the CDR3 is TGTGCCAGTAGTGTTGGGACTAGCGGGAGGCCGAGCAAAAACATTCAGTACTTC.

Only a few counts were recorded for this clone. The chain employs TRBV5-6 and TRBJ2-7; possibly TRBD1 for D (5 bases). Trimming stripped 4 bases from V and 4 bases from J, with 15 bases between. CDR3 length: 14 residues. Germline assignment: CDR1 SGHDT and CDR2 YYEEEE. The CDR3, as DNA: TGTGCCAGCAGCCTTGGGGCAGAGCTTTACGAGCAGTACTTC. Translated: CASSLGAELYEQYF.

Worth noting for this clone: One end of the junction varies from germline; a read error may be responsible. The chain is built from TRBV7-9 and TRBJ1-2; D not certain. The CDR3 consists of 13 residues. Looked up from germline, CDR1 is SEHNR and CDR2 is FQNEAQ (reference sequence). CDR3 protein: CSSSLAERGGYTF. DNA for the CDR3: TGTTCCAGCAGCTTAGCGGAACGGGGTGGCTACACCTTC.

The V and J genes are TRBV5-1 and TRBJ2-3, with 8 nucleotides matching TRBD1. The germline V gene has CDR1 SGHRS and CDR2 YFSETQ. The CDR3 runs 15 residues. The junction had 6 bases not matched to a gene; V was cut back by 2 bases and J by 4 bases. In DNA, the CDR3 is TGCGCCAGCAGCTTAAGGCAGGGGGCAGCAGATACGCAGTATTTT. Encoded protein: CASSLRQGAADTQYF.

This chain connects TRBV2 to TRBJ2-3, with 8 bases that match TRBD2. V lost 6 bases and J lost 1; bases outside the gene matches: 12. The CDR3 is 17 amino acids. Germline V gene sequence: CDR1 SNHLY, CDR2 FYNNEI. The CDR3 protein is CASRYRESSGGTDTQYF. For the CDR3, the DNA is TGTGCCAGCAGATACAGGGAGAGTAGCGGGGGCACAGATACGCAGTATTTT.

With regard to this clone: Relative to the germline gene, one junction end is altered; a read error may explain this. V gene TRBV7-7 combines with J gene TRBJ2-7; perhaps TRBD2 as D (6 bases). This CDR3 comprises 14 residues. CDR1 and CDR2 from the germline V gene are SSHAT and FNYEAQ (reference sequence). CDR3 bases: TGTGCTAGCAGCTTAGCGCCGGGAGTATACGAGCAGTACTTC. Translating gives CASSLAPGVYEQYF.

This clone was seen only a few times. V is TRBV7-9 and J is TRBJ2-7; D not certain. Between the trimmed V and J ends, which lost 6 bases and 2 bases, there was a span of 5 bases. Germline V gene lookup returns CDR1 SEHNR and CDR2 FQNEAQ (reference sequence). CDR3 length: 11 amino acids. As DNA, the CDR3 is TGTGCCAGCAGATCGGCCTACGAGCAGTACTTC. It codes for CASRSAYEQYF. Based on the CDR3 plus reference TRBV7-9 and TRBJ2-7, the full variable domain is DTGVSQNPRHKITKRGQNVTFRCDPISEHNRLYWYRQTLGQGPEFLTYFQNEAQLEKSRLLSDRFSAERPKGSFSTLEIQRTEQGDSAMYLCASRSAYEQYFGPGTRLTVT.

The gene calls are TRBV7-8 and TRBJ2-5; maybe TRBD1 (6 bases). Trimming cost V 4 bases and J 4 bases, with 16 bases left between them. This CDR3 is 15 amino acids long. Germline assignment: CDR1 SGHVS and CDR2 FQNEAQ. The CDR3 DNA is TGTGCCAGCAGCTCAAATGCCGACAGGACAGAGACCCAGTACTTC. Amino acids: CASSSNADRTETQYF. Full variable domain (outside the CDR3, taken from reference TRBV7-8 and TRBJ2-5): GAGVSQSPRYKVAKRGQDVALRCDPISGHVSLFWYQQALGQGPEFLTYFQNEAQLDKSGLPSDRFFAERPEGSVSTLKIQRTQQEDSAVYLCASSSNADRTETQYFGPGTRLLVL.

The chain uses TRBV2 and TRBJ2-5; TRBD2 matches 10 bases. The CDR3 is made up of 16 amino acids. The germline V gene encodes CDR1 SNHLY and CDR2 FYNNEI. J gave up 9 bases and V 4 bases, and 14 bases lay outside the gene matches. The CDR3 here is CASSGRTSGGLEAQYF. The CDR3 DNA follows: TGTGCCAGCAGTGGTCGGACTAGCGGAGGACTCGAGGCCCAGTACTTC. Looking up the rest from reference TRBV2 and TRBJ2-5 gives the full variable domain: EPEVTQTPSHQVTQMGQEVILRCVPISNHLYFYWYRQILGQKVEFLVSFYNNEISEKSEIFDDQFSVERPDGSNFTLKIRSTKLEDSAMYFCASSGRTSGGLEAQYFGPGTRLLVL.

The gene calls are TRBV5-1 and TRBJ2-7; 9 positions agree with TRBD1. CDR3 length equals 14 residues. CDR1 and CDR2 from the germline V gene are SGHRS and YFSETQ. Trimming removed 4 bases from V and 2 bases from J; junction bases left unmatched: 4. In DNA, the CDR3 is TGCGCCAGCAGCCCGGGACAGGGACCCTACGAGCAGTACTTC. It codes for CASSPGQGPYEQYF.

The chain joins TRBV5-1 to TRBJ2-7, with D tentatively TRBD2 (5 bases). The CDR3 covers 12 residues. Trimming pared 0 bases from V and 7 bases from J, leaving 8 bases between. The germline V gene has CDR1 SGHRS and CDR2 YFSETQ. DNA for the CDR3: TGCGCCAGCAGCTTGGATGAGGGAGAGCAGTACTTC. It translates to CASSLDEGEQYF.

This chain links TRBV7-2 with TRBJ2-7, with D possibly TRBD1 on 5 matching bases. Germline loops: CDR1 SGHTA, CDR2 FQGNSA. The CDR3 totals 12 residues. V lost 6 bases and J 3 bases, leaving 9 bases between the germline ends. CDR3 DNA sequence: TGTGCCAGCAGACCCGACAGCTACGAGCAGTACTTC. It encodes CASRPDSYEQYF.

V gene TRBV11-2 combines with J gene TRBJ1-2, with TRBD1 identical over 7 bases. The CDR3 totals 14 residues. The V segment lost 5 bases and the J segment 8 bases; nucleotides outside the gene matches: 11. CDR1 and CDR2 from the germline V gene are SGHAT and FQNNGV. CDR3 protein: CASSRRQGPDGYTF. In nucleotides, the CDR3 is TGTGCCAGCAGCAGGCGACAGGGCCCCGACGGCTACACCTTC.

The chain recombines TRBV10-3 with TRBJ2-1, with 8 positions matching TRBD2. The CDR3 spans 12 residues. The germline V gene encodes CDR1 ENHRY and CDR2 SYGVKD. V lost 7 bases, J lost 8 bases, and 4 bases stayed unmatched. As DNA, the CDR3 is TGTGCCATCAAATCGGGGGGGGATGAGCAGTTCTTC. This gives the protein CAIKSGGDEQFF.

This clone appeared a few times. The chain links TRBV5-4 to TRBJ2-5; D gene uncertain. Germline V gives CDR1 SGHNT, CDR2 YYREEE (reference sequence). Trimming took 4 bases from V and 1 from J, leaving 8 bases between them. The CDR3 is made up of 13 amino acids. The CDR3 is CASSQAPQETQYF. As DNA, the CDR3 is TGTGCCAGCAGCCAGGCGCCCCAAGAGACCCAGTACTTC.